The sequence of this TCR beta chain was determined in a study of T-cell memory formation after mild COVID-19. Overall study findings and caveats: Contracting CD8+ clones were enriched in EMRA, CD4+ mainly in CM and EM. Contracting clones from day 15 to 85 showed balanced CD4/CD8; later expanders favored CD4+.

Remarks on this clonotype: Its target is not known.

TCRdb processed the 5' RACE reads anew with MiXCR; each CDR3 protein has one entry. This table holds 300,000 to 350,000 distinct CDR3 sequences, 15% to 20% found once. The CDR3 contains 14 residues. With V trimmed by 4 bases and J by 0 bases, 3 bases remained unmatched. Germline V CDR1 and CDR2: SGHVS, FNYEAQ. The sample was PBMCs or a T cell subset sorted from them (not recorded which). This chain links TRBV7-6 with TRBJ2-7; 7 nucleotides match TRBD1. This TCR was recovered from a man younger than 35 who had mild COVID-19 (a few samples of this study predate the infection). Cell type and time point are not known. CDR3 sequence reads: CASSYRQGSYEQYF. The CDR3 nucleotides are TGTGCCAGCAGCTACCGACAGGGCTCCTACGAGCAGTACTTC.